The entry below gives a single T cell receptor beta chain sequence along with its context. Its target is unknown. The treatment here: oral pan-JAK inhibitor, 5-10 mg twice daily. RNA, once extracted, was reverse transcribed into cDNA for use as the sequencing template. The assay was immunoSEQ multiplex PCR, and TCRdb's table has in-frame clones only and misses some. The table lists a few hundred thousand clones, approximately 38% of them singletons, with 0.45% to 0.55% in the top ten. These data are taken from a study of CD8+ T cells in alopecia areata. In the study overall: Treated patients were dosed with oral tofacitinib, taking 5 to 10 mg twice daily.

General study results and limits: Because one nonresponder was included, the link of baseline CD8+ expansion to response is considered uncertain. Clonality in the scalp and expanded CD8+ clones ranked among the top 100 were significantly decreased by tofacitinib. It was observed that many expanded lesional clones persisted in scalp and blood during tofacitinib.

CDR1 PRHDT and CDR2 FYEKMQ come from the germline V gene (reference sequence). This CDR3 has 13 residues. V lost 5 bases and J lost 6; bases outside the gene matches: 2. The input for sequencing was CD4+ T cells sorted from blood, taken at roughly week 30, from a patient treated with tofacitinib. The rearrangement joins TRBV13 to TRBJ1-1, with TRBD1 identical over 11 bases. The TCR comes from a human donor with alopecia areata. The CDR3 here is CASSPGQGAEAFF. In DNA, the CDR3 is TGTGCCAGCAGCCCGGGACAGGGGGCTGAAGCTTTCTTT.